The 32 T cell receptor beta chains below come from one sample, sequenced in a study of blood T cell repertoires in COVID-19. The method was immunoSEQ multiplex PCR; TCRdb's version includes in-frame clones alone and lacks a portion of them. This sample has about 40,000 clones; about 86% occur once, and the top ten carry more than 20%. Sequenced sample: peripheral blood. These receptors all come from a human donor with acute or convalescent COVID-19. The donor label of this sample is uncertain.

The V and J genes are TRBV7-6 and TRBJ2-7, with TRBD1 as a possible D gene (5 bases). The V end lost 4 bases, the J end lost 5 bases, and 15 bases lay between the germline ends. Germline lookup yields CDR1 SGHVS and CDR2 FNYEAQ. The CDR3 consists of 14 residues. Here the CDR3 DNA reads TGTGCCAGCAGCTCAAGGGGTTGGTGGGACGAGCAGTACTTC. Amino acids: CASSSRGWWDEQYF.

The rearrangement uses TRBV6-5 and TRBJ2-7; D not certain. The V end lost 6 bases, the J end lost 0 bases, and 9 bases lay between the germline ends. Per the germline V gene, CDR1 is MNHEY and CDR2 is SVGAGI. The CDR3 extends over 13 amino acids. The CDR3 DNA follows: TGTGCCAGCAGCCTCGTCTCCTCCTACGAGCAGTACTTC. Translation: CASSLVSSYEQYF.

The chain uses TRBV6-2 or TRBV6-3 and TRBJ2-1; 8 nucleotides match TRBD2. CDR1 is MNHEY, CDR2 SVGEGT, per germline. This CDR3 contains 16 residues. Trimming took 3 bases from V and 2 from J; bases not matched to a gene: 6. CDR3 DNA: TGTGCCAGCAGTTATGGACTAGCCTGGGCCTACAATGAGCAGTTCTTC. Protein product: CASSYGLAWAYNEQFF.

This clone has a handful of counts. This chain connects TRBV27 to TRBJ1-1, with D perhaps matching TRBD1 (6 bases). Germline V gene lookup returns CDR1 MNHEY and CDR2 SMNVEV (reference sequence). The germline V and J ends were trimmed by 4 bases and 0 bases, with 9 bases remaining between them. The CDR3 totals 14 residues. CDR3 region: CASSYQGMNTEAFF. CDR3 DNA sequence: TGTGCCAGCAGTTATCAGGGGATGAACACTGAAGCTTTCTTT.

J is TRBJ1-4 and V is TRBV9; possibly TRBD1 for D (5 bases). Germline V gives CDR1 SGDLS, CDR2 YYNGEE. The CDR3 extends over 17 amino acids. Trimming pared 0 bases from V and 3 bases from J, leaving 15 bases between. The CDR3 region is CASSVAGGGGPNEKLFF. The CDR3 nucleotides are TGTGCCAGCAGCGTAGCTGGGGGTGGAGGGCCTAATGAAAAACTGTTTTTT.

This rearrangement joins TRBV9 to TRBJ1-3; no clear D. The germline V and J ends were trimmed by 0 bases and 4 bases, with 8 bases remaining between them. The CDR3 runs to 14 residues. The germline V gene has CDR1 SGDLS and CDR2 YYNGEE. Written as DNA, the CDR3 is TGTGCCAGCAGCGTAGATCAGGTCGGAAACACCATATATTTT. This sequence encodes CASSVDQVGNTIYF.

The J gene is TRBJ2-1, the V gene TRBV5-1; perhaps TRBD2 as D (5 bases). CDR1 SGHRS and CDR2 YFSETQ come from the germline V gene. The ends were cut back, 1 base at V and 5 bases at J, with 7 bases in the middle. The CDR3 extends over 13 amino acids. CDR3 region: CASSLPGNNEQFF. CDR3 sequence (DNA): TGCGCCAGCAGCTTGCCCGGGAACAATGAGCAGTTCTTC.

This rearrangement joins TRBV7-9 to TRBJ2-1, with 10 nucleotides matching TRBD2. Trimming cost V 5 bases and J 6 bases; bases outside gene matches: 10. The CDR3 sequence is 16 residues long. Germline CDR1 is SEHNR and CDR2 is FQNEAQ (reference sequence). The CDR3 is CASSPIPGLASNEQFF. The CDR3 bases are TGTGCCAGCAGCCCTATCCCGGGACTAGCGTCCAATGAGCAGTTCTTC.

V gene TRBV2 combines with J gene TRBJ2-1; weak D call: TRBD1 (8 bases). The V gene lost 5 bases and the J gene lost 4 bases, with 12 bases spanning the gap. CDR3 length: 14 residues. Germline values: CDR1 SNHLY, CDR2 FYNNEI. The CDR3 loop reads CASSTGGGYNEQFF. The CDR3, as DNA: TGTGCCAGCAGTACAGGGGGGGGATACAATGAGCAGTTCTTC.

This chain connects TRBV19 to TRBJ2-1; 12 nucleotides match TRBD2. V trimming: 6 bases; J trimming: 8 bases; junction bases outside the gene matches: 14. CDR3 length: 17 residues. The germline gives CDR1 LNHDA, CDR2 SQIVND (reference sequence). DNA of the CDR3: TGTGCCAGTAGCCGCCGTCGGCTAGCGGGAGGGCTGGATGAGCAGTTCTTC. Its protein is CASSRRRLAGGLDEQFF. Looking up the rest from reference TRBV19 and TRBJ2-1 gives the full variable domain: DGGITQSPKYLFRKEGQNVTLSCEQNLNHDAMYWYRQDPGQGLRLIYYSQIVNDFQKGDIAEGYSVSREKKESFPLTVTSAQKNPTAFYLCASSRRRLAGGLDEQFFGPGTRLTVL.

This clone was seen ten or more times. The chain joins TRBV5-4 to TRBJ1-2, with 8 bases lining up with TRBD1. This CDR3 is built from 17 residues. The trim removed 0 bases at V and 2 bases at J, leaving 9 bases unmatched. Germline V lookup: CDR1 SGHNT, CDR2 YYREEE (reference sequence). The CDR3: CASSLGPPGQENYGYTF. The CDR3 DNA follows: TGTGCCAGCAGCTTGGGACCTCCGGGACAGGAGAACTATGGCTACACCTTC.

This clone was detected once. The rearrangement links TRBV3-1 (or the pseudogene TRBV3-2) to TRBJ2-1, with TRBD2 matching over 8 bases. V lost 4 bases and J lost 6; bases outside the gene matches: 5. This CDR3 is 14 amino acids long. CDR1 is LGHDT, CDR2 YNNKEL, per germline (reference sequence). This CDR3 is CASSPGTRFNEQFF. The CDR3 DNA reads as TGTGCCAGCAGCCCCGGGACTAGATTCAATGAGCAGTTCTTC.

This clone has a handful of counts. The V and J genes are TRBV6-6 and TRBJ2-7, with 8 positions matching TRBD1. The germline V gene has CDR1 MNHNY and CDR2 SVGAGI (reference sequence). V shed 6 bases, J shed 3 bases, and the junction held 13 bases outside the gene matches. The CDR3 consists of 16 residues. CDR3 nucleotides: TGTGCCAGCAGGGAAAACAGGGGGATCTCTTTCTACGAGCAGTACTTC. Protein sequence: CASRENRGISFYEQYF.

The chain is built from TRBV9 and TRBJ2-1; D might be TRBD2 (5 bases). Trimming cost V 0 bases and J 3 bases, with 10 bases left between them. The germline CDR1 and CDR2 sequences are SGDLS and YYNGEE. This CDR3 has 15 amino acids. DNA for the CDR3: TGTGCCAGCAGCGTAGAGGGAGACGGCTACAATGAGCAGTTCTTC. Its translation: CASSVEGDGYNEQFF.

The rearrangement joins TRBV11-3 to TRBJ2-2; possibly TRBD2 for D (5 bases). V was pared by 6 bases and J by 4 bases, with 9 bases between. The V gene's germline CDR1 is SGHNT and CDR2 YENEEA. This CDR3 has 13 amino acids. CDR3 nucleotide sequence: TGTGCCAGCAGTTCAACTAGCACCGGGGAGCTGTTTTTT. Residues: CASSSTSTGELFF.

V and J are TRBV29-1 and TRBJ2-1, with D perhaps TRBD1 (6 bases). The CDR3 is made up of 13 amino acids. Trimming shortened V by 6 bases and J by 6 bases, and 15 bases separated the two germline ends. Germline V lookup: CDR1 SQVTM, CDR2 ANQGSEA. In DNA, the CDR3 is TGCAGCGTCCGGGACAATGCTGCCAATGAGCAGTTCTTC. It specifies CSVRDNAANEQFF.

In this sample, this clone turned up once. The CDR3 here is CARSFGLAGAYEQYF. As DNA, the CDR3 is TGTGCCAGAAGCTTTGGACTAGCGGGGGCCTACGAGCAGTACTTC. The V gene is TRBV7-5, the J gene TRBJ2-7; the D call in the table, TRBD2, was not verified against the DNA. TRBV7-5 is described as a pseudogene. There are 15 residues in the CDR3.

The CDR3 sequence is CASSYRVDQPQHF. The CDR3, as DNA: TGTGCCAGCAGTTATAGAGTGGATCAGCCCCAGCATTTT. The chain links TRBV6-1 to TRBJ1-5; D is unclear. V was cut by 5 bases and J by 5 bases, with 10 bases left in between. Germline CDR1 and CDR2: MNHNS and SASEGT. This CDR3 is built from 13 residues.

This clone was counted between two and nine times. The chain employs TRBV27 and TRBJ2-3, with 8 nucleotides matching TRBD1. With 6 bases clipped from V and 0 bases from J, the junction kept 14 bases outside the gene matches. The germline V gene encodes CDR1 MNHEY and CDR2 SMNVEV (reference sequence). CDR3 length equals 18 residues. This chain's CDR3 is CASSHLLPTGASTDTQYF. As DNA, the CDR3 is TGTGCCAGCAGCCACCTCCTCCCGACAGGGGCTAGCACAGATACGCAGTATTTT.

This sequence joins TRBV7-2 and TRBJ2-1; 9 bases match TRBD2. The CDR3 spans 16 residues. With V trimmed by 5 bases and J by 6 bases, 11 bases remained unmatched. Germline V gives CDR1 SGHTA, CDR2 FQGNSA. The CDR3 sequence is CASSVKVGLAINEQFF. DNA of the CDR3: TGTGCCAGCAGCGTAAAGGTTGGACTAGCGATCAATGAGCAGTTCTTC. Supplemented by reference TRBV7-2 and TRBJ2-1, the full variable domain reads GAGVSQSPSNKVTEKGKDVELRCDPISGHTALYWYRQSLGQGLEFLIYFQGNSAPDKSGLPSDRFSAERTGGSVSTLTIQRTQQEDSAVYLCASSVKVGLAINEQFFGPGTRLTVL.

The CDR3, as DNA: TGTGCCAGCAGCTCTACAGGGGGCTTTGGAAACACCATATATTTT. It encodes CASSSTGGFGNTIYF. This chain uses TRBV3-1 (or the pseudogene TRBV3-2) with TRBJ1-3; TRBD1 matches at 9 bases. The CDR3 is 15 residues long. V shed 5 bases and J 3 bases; nucleotides not matched to a gene: 5. Looked up from germline, CDR1 is LGHDT and CDR2 is YNNKEL (reference sequence).

This clone has just one count. This sequence joins TRBV28 and TRBJ1-5; D call uncertain. The germline CDR1 and CDR2 sequences are MDHEN and SYDVKM. Trimming cost V 11 bases and J 4 bases, with 12 bases left between them. The CDR3 runs 12 residues. The CDR3 sequence: CAAREINQPQHF. CDR3 coding DNA: TGTGCCGCCCGGGAAATTAATCAGCCCCAGCATTTT.

The V call is TRBV5-8, the J call TRBJ2-3; D uncertain. Germline CDR1 is SGHTS and CDR2 is YDEGEE. This CDR3 spans 20 amino acids. V was cut by 0 bases and J by 2 bases, with 25 bases left in between. The CDR3, as DNA: TGTGCCAGCAGCTTGGAATCGGCAGGCTCTGGTCTTCACTCCACAGATACGCAGTATTTT. Residues: CASSLESAGSGLHSTDTQYF.

The chain combines TRBV28 with TRBJ1-2, with 8 bases matching TRBD1. The trim removed 6 bases at V and 2 bases at J, leaving 2 bases unmatched. The germline V gene has CDR1 MDHEN and CDR2 SYDVKM. The CDR3 sequence is 13 residues long. In DNA form, the CDR3 reads TGTGCCAGCAGACGACAGGGGAACTATGGCTACACCTTC. Its translation is CASRRQGNYGYTF.

This sequence joins TRBV28 and TRBJ2-7; 9 nucleotides line up with TRBD2. The CDR3 consists of 16 residues. CDR1 is MDHEN and CDR2 is SYDVKM in the germline V gene. V lost 4 bases and J lost 2; bases outside the gene matches: 9. CDR3 bases: TGTGCCAGCAGTTCCCCCGGGGCGGGGGGGACCTACGAGCAGTACTTC. The encoded protein is CASSSPGAGGTYEQYF.

This clone showed up just once. J is TRBJ2-5 and V is TRBV6-7; 8 bases align to TRBD1. TRBV6-7 is placed among ORFs of uncertain function. The CDR3 loop spans 14 amino acids. The ends lost 2 bases at V and 3 bases at J; junction bases unmatched: 2. CDR3 DNA: TGTGCCAGCAGTTACGGGGACAGGAAAGAGACCCAGTACTTC. Protein: CASSYGDRKETQYF.

The chain uses TRBV27 and TRBJ1-1; D call uncertain. Germline CDR1 and CDR2: MNHEY and SMNVEV (reference sequence). With 5 bases removed from V and 4 bases from J, the gap between germline ends came to 11 bases. The CDR3 is 13 residues long. This CDR3 reads CASSPSEPTEAFF. The CDR3 DNA reads as TGTGCCAGCAGTCCCAGCGAACCCACTGAAGCTTTCTTT.

The chain combines TRBV6-5 with TRBJ1-5; maybe TRBD1 (5 bases). There are 15 residues in the CDR3. Trimming stripped 2 bases from V and 0 bases from J, with 8 bases between. CDR1 MNHEY and CDR2 SVGAGI come from the germline V gene. In DNA form, the CDR3 reads TGTGCCAGCAGTTACAGCCAGGGTAGCAATCAGCCCCAGCATTTT. Translation gives CASSYSQGSNQPQHF.

This clone has a handful of counts. The chain couples TRBV7-9 to TRBJ2-5; the D is unclear. V dropped 5 bases and J dropped 0 bases, with 13 bases sitting between them. The CDR3 covers 15 residues. CDR1 SEHNR and CDR2 FQNEAQ come from the germline V gene (reference sequence). The CDR3 region is CASSLAWHHQETQYF. The CDR3 coding sequence is TGTGCCAGCAGCCTGGCCTGGCACCACCAAGAGACCCAGTACTTC. The full variable domain, rest sourced from reference TRBV7-9 and TRBJ2-5, is DTGVSQNPRHKITKRGQNVTFRCDPISEHNRLYWYRQTLGQGPEFLTYFQNEAQLEKSRLLSDRFSAERPKGSFSTLEIQRTEQGDSAMYLCASSLAWHHQETQYFGPGTRLLVL.

The V gene is TRBV5-6, the J gene TRBJ1-6; TRBD1 might be the D (5 bases). Germline CDR1 and CDR2: SGHDT and YYEEEE. This CDR3 comprises 14 residues. Trimming removed 4 bases at V and 6 bases at J, with 11 bases between. The CDR3 loop is CASSSREFNSPLHF. CDR3 coding DNA: TGTGCCAGCAGCAGCAGGGAATTTAATTCACCCCTCCACTTT.

The chain joins TRBV7-9 to TRBJ2-7, with 9 nucleotides matching TRBD1. The ends lost 3 bases at V and 5 bases at J; junction bases unmatched: 8. The CDR3 consists of 15 residues. Germline CDR1 is SEHNR and CDR2 is FQNEAQ (reference sequence). The CDR3 region has the DNA TGTGCCAGCAGCTTTGGACAGGGGACTCTCGACGAGCAGTACTTC. Translating it yields CASSFGQGTLDEQYF.

This chain joins TRBV6-1 and TRBJ1-2; no clear D. CDR1 and CDR2 from the germline V gene are MNHNS and SASEGT. The CDR3 runs to 14 residues. With 0 bases removed from V and 4 bases from J, the gap between germline ends came to 9 bases. In DNA form, the CDR3 reads TGTGCCAGCAGTGAAGCGGGAGGGTCCTATGGCTACACCTTC. It is translated as CASSEAGGSYGYTF.